Sequencing of this TCR beta chain was carried out in a study of T cell responses to AZD1222 COVID-19 vaccine (dated by TCRdb to 2020 to 2023). Context from the whole study: Because spike-specific TCR depth and breadth did not differ between the two schedules, AZD1222 recipients who got a second dose at roughly 4 weeks were pooled with those who got a second dose at roughly 12 weeks. TCR sequencing was performed for more than 230 trial participants, of whom 207 were given two doses of AZD1222 and some 26 were given two doses of MenACWY control vaccine. Enrollment into the trials was organized by age into subgroups of 18-55, 56-69 and 70-plus years, and those subgroups contained about 150, 27 and 61 TCR-sequenced participants, respectively. The investigation overall reported the following: The 56-69-year group was small, and its depth increase did not reach significance, likely because of low power. Reportedly, almost half of the unique spike-specific TCRs recognized epitopes lying outside the regions that are mutated in the B.1.351 and B.1.1.7 variants. A significant rise in spike-specific TCR breadth and depth was observed after two AZD1222 doses relative to day 0 and relative to MenACWY recipients. CD4 TCRs associated with the vaccine covered the entire spike protein, and the dominant responses were in regions 160-218 and 743-854. Because no day 14 peak-response samples were available, the repertoires could be characterized only after the peak T cell response. Conclusions about previously exposed vaccinees are limited because only five or six AZD1222 recipients were SARS-CoV-2 seropositive at baseline. Most participants were white British and females outnumbered males, and the authors suggested that clonal diversity may have been underestimated.

The CDR3 regions of human TCRbeta chains were analyzed by immunosequencing. The original methods were these. TCRs in the repertoires were matched against a reference library of SARS-CoV-2-specific TCRs that had been generated with the MIRA antigen-specificity platform. Breadth was defined as the fraction of unique TCRs that were SARS-CoV-2-associated, and depth was defined as the fraction of total T cells that were SARS-CoV-2-associated. Using the MIRA data, every spike-specific TCR was mapped to the spike region that the TCR reacted to and assigned to either a CD4 or a CD8 class. Log10-transformed breadth and depth values were compared by one-way ANOVA with Sidak's multiple comparisons tests. TCRdb provides this immuneACCESS table in a form limited to in-frame rearrangements. Some clones are lacking; in checked studies, under half of them reflect an unresolved V gene, and why the rest are absent is not known. V and J calls and clone size are copied from that table; D and trimming were computed from the DNA. This sample holds over 85,000 clones; roughly nine tenths were observed only once. More than 4.5% of the sample lies in the top ten.

The sample's time point label, decoded: baseline before first vaccination. Samples from vaccinated people were obtained from the UK trials COV001 and COV002, which included a single-blind randomized controlled phase 2/3 trial of AZD1222 (ChAdOx1 nCoV-19) in healthy adults. For TCRbeta chain sequencing, PBMC samples from trial participants were taken at day 0 and at day 28 after the second dose. V and J are truncated by 2 bases and 0 bases respectively, leaving an intervening sequence of 8 bases. CDR1 and CDR2 were assigned from the germline V gene (reference sequence) as LNHNV and YYDKDF. Its CDR3 holds 15 amino acids, cysteine through phenylalanine. The CDR3 DNA has 45 bases and is translated from base 1. Notes on this clone: The clone's antigen remains unknown. The sample holds no much larger clone one base away, and base qualities are not on file.

This receptor was obtained from an adult in good health. The specimen comprised peripheral blood, sampled on day 0 of AZD1222 vaccination. The rearranged segments are TRBV15 and TRBJ1-3, and perhaps TRBD1 as D gene, on 5 matching bases. CDR3 reads: CATSRSRDSGNTIYF. The nucleotide sequence is given as TGTGCCACCAGCAGAAGCAGGGACTCTGGAAACACCATATATTTT. With the rest looked up from the reference TRBV15 and TRBJ1-3 genes rather than sequenced, the full variable domain is DAMVIQNPRYQVTQFGKPVTLSCSQTLNHNVMYWYQQKSSQAPKLLFHYYDKDFNNEADTPDNFQSRRPNTSFCFLDIRSPGLGDTAMYLCATSRSRDSGNTIYFGEGSWLTVV.